Listed below are T cell receptor beta chains from one sample, sequenced in a study of blood T cell repertoires in COVID-19. TCRdb's table, derived via immunoSEQ multiplex PCR, lists solely in-frame clones and lacks some. This sample yields roughly 250,000 clones, of which about 88% are seen a single time; approximately 1.6% belongs to the top ten. The sequenced material came from PBMCs or T cells enriched from blood (not recorded which). These receptor sequences come from a woman aged 45 to 65 who had recovered from COVID-19. The CDR3 runs from the conserved cysteine through the conserved F or W. Fields, in order: J gene, D gene, V gene, CDR3 protein, CDR3 DNA. A D gene is named only where the DNA matches it firmly.

TRBJ1-6 . TRBV18 CASSPTTGFGSPLHF TGTGCCAGCTCACCAACTACAGGGTTCGGATCACCCCTCCACTTT
TRBJ2-1 TRBD2 TRBV5-1 CASSPTLAGGLYEQFF TGCGCCAGCAGCCCCACTCTAGCGGGAGGGCTTTATGAGCAGTTCTTC
TRBJ1-4 TRBD1 TRBV29-1 CSARGQGDEKLFF TGCAGCGCCCGGGGACAGGGGGATGAAAAACTGTTTTTT
TRBJ2-7 . TRBV3-1/TRBV3-2 CASSQLYEQYF TGTGCCAGCAGCCAACTCTACGAGCAGTACTTC
TRBJ2-1 . TRBV15 CATSRVGSLGQFF TGTGCCACCAGCAGAGTGGGCTCACTGGGGCAGTTCTTC
TRBJ2-3 TRBD1 TRBV27 CASSRDRRSTDTQYF TGTGCCAGCAGTCGGGACAGACGAAGCACAGATACGCAGTATTTT
TRBJ1-1 . TRBV12-3/TRBV12-4 CASSSDSNTEAFF TGTGCCAGCAGTTCGGACAGTAACACTGAAGCTTTCTTT
TRBJ2-7 . TRBV29-1 CSVASWWADKSYEQYF TGCAGCGTTGCTTCTTGGTGGGCTGACAAGAGCTACGAGCAGTACTTC
TRBJ2-7 TRBD2 TRBV5-1 CASSLAGLAGVNEQYF TGCGCCAGCAGCTTGGCCGGACTAGCGGGAGTAAACGAGCAGTACTTC
TRBJ1-5 . TRBV18 CASSPDRTGNWPQHF TGTGCCAGCTCACCCGATAGGACGGGGAATTGGCCCCAGCATTTT
TRBJ2-7 TRBD1 TRBV5-1 CASSLGDRELREQYF TGCGCCAGCAGCTTAGGGGACAGGGAGCTGCGCGAGCAGTACTTC
TRBJ1-2 TRBD1 TRBV5-6 CASSLAGTVYGYTF TGTGCCAGCAGCTTGGCGGGGACAGTCTATGGCTACACCTTC
TRBJ1-1 . TRBV28 CASSLSVQGLKGAEAFF TGTGCCAGCAGTTTAAGTGTCCAGGGGCTCAAAGGGGCTGAAGCTTTCTTT
TRBJ2-7 . TRBV28 CASSSSWEAPYEQYF TGTGCCAGCAGTTCTTCTTGGGAGGCCCCCTACGAGCAGTACTTC